This TCR beta chain was documented in a study of blood T cell repertoires in COVID-19. Study-wide context: There were acute and convalescent COVID-19 samples, and they came from the United States, Italy and Spain.

Sequencing used immunoSEQ multiplex PCR; TCRdb keeps in-frame clones, though not all of them. The data contain around 300,000 clones, 88% of them singletons. The V gene's germline CDR1 is LGHDT and CDR2 YNNKEL (reference sequence). V trimming: 5 bases; J trimming: 3 bases; junction bases outside the gene matches: 11. CDR3 size: 17 residues. V gene TRBV3-1 (or the pseudogene TRBV3-2) combines with J gene TRBJ1-5; the match to TRBD1 covers 9 bases. This clonotype originated in a woman aged 30 to 39 with COVID-19, enrolled during active disease. The sequenced sample was peripheral blood. The CDR3 loop is CASSASQGARINQPQHF. In DNA, the CDR3 is TGTGCCAGCAGCGCTTCACAGGGGGCGCGGATCAATCAGCCCCAGCATTTT.